This paragraph reports one T cell receptor (beta chain). This CDR3 comprises 17 residues. Germline CDR1 is SGHTA and CDR2 is FQGNSA. V trimming: 2 bases; J trimming: 0 bases; junction bases outside the gene matches: 7. This record comes from a study of blood T cell repertoires in COVID-19. Study as a whole: The study drew acute and convalescent COVID-19 samples from the United States, Italy and Spain.

In the original analysis: Researchers report that nucleated cell counts were estimated from reference gene primer amplification. Only in-frame clones appear in the TCRdb table, and some are missing; sequencing was by immunoSEQ multiplex PCR. The V and J calls and clone size were taken over from that table, and D and trimming were inferred from the DNA. The repertoire holds 55,000 to 65,000 clones, with 78% as singletons. This TCR derives from a human donor in a cohort sampled during active COVID-19. The sample comprised peripheral blood. This chain connects TRBV7-2 to TRBJ2-3; 8 positions match TRBD2. The chain's CDR3 is CASSLRRGALSTDTQYF. CDR3 sequence (DNA): TGTGCCAGCAGCTTAAGGCGGGGGGCCCTGAGCACAGATACGCAGTATTTT.